Below are 14 T cell receptor beta chains sequenced from a single sample in a study of CD8 T cells in ankylosing spondylitis. TCRdb independently ran MiXCR on the 5' RACE reads; one entry per CDR3 protein. The sample records some 350,000 distinct CDR3 sequences, approximately 15% being singletons. Sequencing was done on a sample of blood, either unsorted or a sorted T cell fraction (not recorded which). The receptors here all came from a male donor with ankylosing spondylitis or in good health (not recorded which).

This clonotype was counted many times. V usage is TRBV5-5 and J usage is TRBJ2-1; D might be TRBD1 or TRBD2, each matching 6 bases. V lost 0 bases to trimming and J lost 7 bases, with 11 bases between them. This CDR3 spans 14 amino acids. Germline CDR1 reads SGHKS; CDR2 reads YYEKEE (reference sequence). The CDR3 protein is CASSLEGGRNEQFF. CDR3 in DNA: TGTGCCAGCAGCTTGGAGGGGGGTCGGAATGAGCAGTTCTTC.

The chain is built from TRBV7-8 and TRBJ1-6, with D uncertain. Trimming left V 5 bases short and J 13 bases short, with 12 bases between. CDR3 size: 12 residues. The germline gives CDR1 SGHVS, CDR2 FQNEAQ. CDR3 region: CASSLRNPPLHF. The CDR3 DNA is TGTGCCAGCAGCCTCAGAAACCCCCCCCTCCACTTT.

This clonotype was seen a few times. It is unclear where the CDR3 begins or ends on the DNA, so no DNA is shown, and the CDR3 is as TCRdb lists it. The rearrangement joins TRBV5-1 to TRBJ1-1. The CDR3 is 13 amino acids long, termini counted. Germline V gene data show CDR1 as SGHRS and CDR2 as YFSETQ. The CDR3 reads CASSFAVGTEVFF.

This clonotype occurred a few times. The chain combines TRBV14 with TRBJ2-1, with 13 positions matching TRBD2. This CDR3 comprises 15 residues. The germline gives CDR1 SGHDN, CDR2 FVKESK. Unmatched junction bases numbered 4, after V lost 6 bases and J lost 5 bases. CDR3 amino acids: CASSPGTSGNNEQFF. The CDR3 bases are TGTGCCAGCAGTCCCGGGACTAGCGGGAACAATGAGCAGTTCTTC.

This chain joins TRBV3-1 and TRBJ2-7, with 8 bases fitting TRBD2. V was pared by 7 bases and J by 3 bases, with 11 bases of the junction left unmatched. Germline values: CDR1 LGHDT, CDR2 YNNKEL (reference sequence). The CDR3 runs 15 residues. Here the CDR3 reads CASTSRLARNYEQYF. Written as DNA, the CDR3 is TGTGCCAGCACCTCACGACTAGCGAGAAACTACGAGCAGTACTTC.

This clonotype came up many times. J is TRBJ2-6 and V is TRBV9, with D uncertain. The CDR3 has 15 amino acids. Germline V gene sequence: CDR1 SGDLS, CDR2 YYNGEE. V shed 2 bases and J shed 0 bases, with 6 bases lying between them. The CDR3 here is CASSVGPSGANVLTF. The CDR3 region has the DNA TGTGCCAGCAGCGTGGGTCCCTCTGGGGCCAACGTCCTGACTTTC.

This clonotype was recorded a few times. The chain combines TRBV19 with TRBJ2-2, with D uncertain. The ends were cut back, 7 bases at V and 1 base at J, with 7 bases in the middle. Germline CDR1 LNHDA, CDR2 SQIVND (reference sequence). CDR3 length equals 13 residues. CDR3 residues: CASNSGNTGELFF. The CDR3 DNA sequence: TGTGCCAGTAACTCCGGGAACACCGGGGAGCTGTTTTTT. Together with reference TRBV19 and TRBJ2-2, the CDR3 gives the full variable domain: DGGITQSPKYLFRKEGQNVTLSCEQNLNHDAMYWYRQDPGQGLRLIYYSQIVNDFQKGDIAEGYSVSREKKESFPLTVTSAQKNPTAFYLCASNSGNTGELFFGEGSRLTVL.

This clonotype has more than one count but fewer than ten. The chain links TRBV19 to TRBJ1-2, with 7 bases aligning to TRBD1. V lost 4 bases, J lost 2 bases, and 7 bases stayed unmatched. Germline V lookup: CDR1 LNHDA, CDR2 SQIVND (reference sequence). This CDR3 is built from 15 residues. CDR3 residues: CASSRENRGNYGYTF. The CDR3 coding sequence is TGTGCCAGTAGTAGGGAGAACAGGGGCAACTATGGCTACACCTTC.

The chain uses TRBV5-6 and TRBJ2-5; perhaps TRBD1 as D (6 bases). Trimming stripped 4 bases from V and 1 base from J, with 14 bases between. The germline V gene encodes CDR1 SGHDT and CDR2 YYEEEE. The CDR3 loop spans 15 amino acids. The CDR3 spells CASSQVTGGQETQYF. DNA for the CDR3: TGTGCCAGCAGCCAGGTGACAGGCGGCCAAGAGACCCAGTACTTC.

CDR3 bases: TGCAGTGCTCTAGCGGCCCCCAGTTCCGATACGCAGTATTTT. Its translation: CSALAAPSSDTQYF. The J gene is TRBJ2-3, the V gene TRBV20-1; 7 bases match TRBD2. CDR1 is DFQATT and CDR2 is SNEGSKA in the germline V gene (reference sequence). The CDR3 loop spans 14 amino acids. J lost 6 bases, V lost 5 bases, and 11 bases had no gene match.

This rearrangement joins TRBV25-1 to TRBJ2-7, with D possibly matching TRBD2 (5 bases). Germline V gene lookup returns CDR1 MGHDK and CDR2 SYGVNS. This CDR3 has 13 amino acids. V was pared by 4 bases and J by 2 bases, with 9 bases between. The CDR3 DNA follows: TGTGCCAGCAGTGGGGAGTTCCCCTACGAGCAGTACTTC. Its protein product is CASSGEFPYEQYF.

V usage is TRBV20-1 and J usage is TRBJ1-2; no reliable D call. There are 13 residues in the CDR3. The V and J ends lost 0 bases and 4 bases respectively, with 9 bases between them. Germline-derived CDR1 and CDR2 are DFQATT and SNEGSKA (reference sequence). CDR3 region: CSARETPPYGYTF. DNA for the CDR3: TGCAGTGCTAGAGAGACCCCACCCTATGGCTACACCTTC.

The table lists this clonotype with a few counts. The V gene is TRBV6-1, the J gene TRBJ2-5; perhaps TRBD1 as D (6 bases). V was cut by 5 bases and J by 0 bases, with 10 bases left in between. The germline CDR1 and CDR2 sequences are MNHNS and SASEGT. The CDR3 spans 14 residues. In DNA form, the CDR3 reads TGTGCCAGCAGTAATGGACAGAACCAAGAGACCCAGTACTTC. Its translation is CASSNGQNQETQYF.

This chain's CDR3 is CATSRDRHNTEAFF. In DNA form, the CDR3 reads TGTGCCACCAGCAGAGATCGGCACAACACTGAAGCTTTCTTT. This sequence joins TRBV15 and TRBJ1-1, with D uncertain. The length of the CDR3 is 14 residues. Germline values: CDR1 LNHNV, CDR2 YYDKDF (reference sequence). Trimming removed 0 bases from V and 2 bases from J, with 7 bases in between. The full variable domain, with the rest looked up from reference TRBV15 and TRBJ1-1, is DAMVIQNPRYQVTQFGKPVTLSCSQTLNHNVMYWYQQKSSQAPKLLFHYYDKDFNNEADTPDNFQSRRPNTSFCFLDIRSPGLGDTAMYLCATSRDRHNTEAFFGQGTRLTVV.